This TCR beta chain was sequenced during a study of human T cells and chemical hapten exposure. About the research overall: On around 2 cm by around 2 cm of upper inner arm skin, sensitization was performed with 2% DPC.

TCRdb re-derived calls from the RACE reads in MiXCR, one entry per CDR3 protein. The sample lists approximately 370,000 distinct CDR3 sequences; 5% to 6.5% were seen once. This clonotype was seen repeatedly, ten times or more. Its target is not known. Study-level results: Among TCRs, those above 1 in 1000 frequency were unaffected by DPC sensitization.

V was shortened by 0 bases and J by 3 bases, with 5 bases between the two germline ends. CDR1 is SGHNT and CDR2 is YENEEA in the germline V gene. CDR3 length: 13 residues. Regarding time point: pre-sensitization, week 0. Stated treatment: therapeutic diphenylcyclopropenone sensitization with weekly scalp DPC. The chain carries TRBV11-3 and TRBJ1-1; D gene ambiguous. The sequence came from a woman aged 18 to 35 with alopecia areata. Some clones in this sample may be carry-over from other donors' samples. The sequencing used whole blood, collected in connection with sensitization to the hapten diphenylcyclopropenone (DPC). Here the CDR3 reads CASSLDQYTEAFF. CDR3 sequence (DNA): TGTGCCAGCAGCTTAGATCAGTACACTGAAGCTTTCTTT.